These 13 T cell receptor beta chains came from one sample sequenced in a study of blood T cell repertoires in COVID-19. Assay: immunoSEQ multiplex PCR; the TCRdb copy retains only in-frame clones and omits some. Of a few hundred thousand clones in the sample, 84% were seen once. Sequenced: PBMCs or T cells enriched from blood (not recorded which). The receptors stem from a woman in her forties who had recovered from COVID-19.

CDR3 sequence reads: CASSPVWTETDTQYF. The CDR3, as DNA: TGTGCCAGCAGTCCCGTGTGGACTGAGACAGATACGCAGTATTTT. This chain links TRBV7-8 with TRBJ2-3, with D possibly matching TRBD2 (5 bases). CDR1 is SGHVS, CDR2 FQNEAQ, per germline. Deletions cut 6 bases from V and 3 bases from J, with 16 bases between. CDR3 length: 15 amino acids. Based on the CDR3 plus reference TRBV7-8 and TRBJ2-3, the full variable domain is GAGVSQSPRYKVAKRGQDVALRCDPISGHVSLFWYQQALGQGPEFLTYFQNEAQLDKSGLPSDRFFAERPEGSVSTLKIQRTQQEDSAVYLCASSPVWTETDTQYFGPGTRLTVL.

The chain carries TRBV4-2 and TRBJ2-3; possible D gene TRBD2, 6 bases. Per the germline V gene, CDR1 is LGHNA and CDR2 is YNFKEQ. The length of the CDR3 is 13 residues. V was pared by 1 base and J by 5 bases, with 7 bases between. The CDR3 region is CASSQGEEDTQYF. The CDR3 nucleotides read TGTGCCAGCAGCCAAGGGGAGGAAGATACGCAGTATTTT.

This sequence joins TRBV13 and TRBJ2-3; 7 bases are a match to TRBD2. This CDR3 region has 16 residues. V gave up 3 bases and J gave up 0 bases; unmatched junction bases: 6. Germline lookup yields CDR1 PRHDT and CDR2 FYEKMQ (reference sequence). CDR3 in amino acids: CASSLISGTSTDTQYF. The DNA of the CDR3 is TGTGCCAGCAGCTTGATCAGCGGGACGAGCACAGATACGCAGTATTTT.

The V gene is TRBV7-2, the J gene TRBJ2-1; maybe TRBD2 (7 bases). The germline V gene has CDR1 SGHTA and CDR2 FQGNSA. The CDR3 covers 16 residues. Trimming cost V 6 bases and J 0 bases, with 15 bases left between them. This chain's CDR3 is CASSSRGGYSYNEQFF. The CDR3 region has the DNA TGTGCCAGCAGTTCAAGGGGGGGCTACTCCTACAATGAGCAGTTCTTC.

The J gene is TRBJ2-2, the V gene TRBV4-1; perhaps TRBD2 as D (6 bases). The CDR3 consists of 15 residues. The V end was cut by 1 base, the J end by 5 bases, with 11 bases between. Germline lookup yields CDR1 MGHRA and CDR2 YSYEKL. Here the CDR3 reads CASSQGTIQTGELFF. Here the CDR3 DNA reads TGCGCCAGCAGCCAAGGGACTATCCAGACCGGGGAGCTGTTTTTT.

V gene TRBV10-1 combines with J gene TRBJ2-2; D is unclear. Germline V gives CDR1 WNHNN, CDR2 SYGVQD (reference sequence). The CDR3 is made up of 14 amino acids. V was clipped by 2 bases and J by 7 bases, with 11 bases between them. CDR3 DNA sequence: TGCGCCAGCAGTGAGACCCGAGGTGGCGGGGAGCTGTTTTTT. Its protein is CASSETRGGGELFF.

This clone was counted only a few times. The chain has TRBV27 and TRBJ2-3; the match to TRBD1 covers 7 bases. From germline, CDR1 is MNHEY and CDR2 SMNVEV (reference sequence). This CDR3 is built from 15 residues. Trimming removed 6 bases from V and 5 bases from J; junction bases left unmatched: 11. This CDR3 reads CASRIQGNLGDTQYF. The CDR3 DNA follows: TGTGCCAGCAGAATACAGGGGAATTTAGGAGATACGCAGTATTTT.

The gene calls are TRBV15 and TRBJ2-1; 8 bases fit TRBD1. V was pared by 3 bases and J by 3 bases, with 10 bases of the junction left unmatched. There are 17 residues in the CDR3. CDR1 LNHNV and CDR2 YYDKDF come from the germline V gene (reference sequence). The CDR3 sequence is CATSRGGQEALYNEQFF. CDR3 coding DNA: TGTGCCACCAGCAGGGGGGGACAGGAGGCCCTCTACAATGAGCAGTTCTTC.

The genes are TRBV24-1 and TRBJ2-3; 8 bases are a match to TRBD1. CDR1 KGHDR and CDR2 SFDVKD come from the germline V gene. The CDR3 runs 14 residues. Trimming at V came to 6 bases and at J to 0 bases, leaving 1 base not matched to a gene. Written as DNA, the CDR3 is TGTGCCACCAGTTGGACAGGGAGCACAGATACGCAGTATTTT. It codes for CATSWTGSTDTQYF.

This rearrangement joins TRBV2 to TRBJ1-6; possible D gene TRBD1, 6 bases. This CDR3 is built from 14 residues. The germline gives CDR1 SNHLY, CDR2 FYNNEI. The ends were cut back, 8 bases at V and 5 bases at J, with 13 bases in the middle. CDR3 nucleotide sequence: TGTGCCAGCTCCCGGGACACCGATAATTCACCCCTCCACTTT. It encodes CASSRDTDNSPLHF. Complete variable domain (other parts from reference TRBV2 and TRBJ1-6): EPEVTQTPSHQVTQMGQEVILRCVPISNHLYFYWYRQILGQKVEFLVSFYNNEISEKSEIFDDQFSVERPDGSNFTLKIRSTKLEDSAMYFCASSRDTDNSPLHFGNGTRLTVT.

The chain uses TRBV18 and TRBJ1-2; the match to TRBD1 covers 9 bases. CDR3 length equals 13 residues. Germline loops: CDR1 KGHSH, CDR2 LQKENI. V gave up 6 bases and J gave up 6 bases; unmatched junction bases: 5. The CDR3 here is CASSTGTGNGYTF. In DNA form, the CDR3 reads TGTGCCAGCTCCACCGGGACAGGGAATGGCTACACCTTC.

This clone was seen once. CDR3 protein: CASSIPPLAGGRETQYF. The CDR3 DNA reads as TGTGCCAGTAGTATCCCCCCCCTAGCGGGAGGGCGTGAGACCCAGTACTTC. The rearrangement links TRBV19 to TRBJ2-5; 12 nucleotides line up with TRBD2. The trim removed 3 bases at V and 5 bases at J, leaving 10 bases unmatched. Germline CDR1 is LNHDA and CDR2 is SQIVND (reference sequence). This CDR3 is 17 amino acids long.

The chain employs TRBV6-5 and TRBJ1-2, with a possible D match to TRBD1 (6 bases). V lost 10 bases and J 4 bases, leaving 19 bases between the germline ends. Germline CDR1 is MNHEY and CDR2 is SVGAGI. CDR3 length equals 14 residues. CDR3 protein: CATLRGARSYGYTF. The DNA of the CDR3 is TGTGCCACCCTGCGGGGGGCAAGGAGCTATGGCTACACCTTC.